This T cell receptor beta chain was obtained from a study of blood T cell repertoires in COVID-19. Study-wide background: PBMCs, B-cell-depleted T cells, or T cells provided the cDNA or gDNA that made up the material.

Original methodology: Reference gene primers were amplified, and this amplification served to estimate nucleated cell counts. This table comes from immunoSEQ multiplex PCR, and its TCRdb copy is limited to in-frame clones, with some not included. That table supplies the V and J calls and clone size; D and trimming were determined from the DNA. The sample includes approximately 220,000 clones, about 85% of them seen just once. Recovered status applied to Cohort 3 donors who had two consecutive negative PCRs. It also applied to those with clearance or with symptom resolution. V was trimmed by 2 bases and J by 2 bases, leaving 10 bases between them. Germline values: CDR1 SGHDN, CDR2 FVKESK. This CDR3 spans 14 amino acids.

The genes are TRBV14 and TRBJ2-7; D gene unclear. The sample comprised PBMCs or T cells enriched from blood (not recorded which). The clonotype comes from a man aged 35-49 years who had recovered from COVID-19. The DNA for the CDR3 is TGTGCCAGCAGCCAACGTTTGGGCCCCTACGAGCAGTACTTC. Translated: CASSQRLGPYEQYF.